One and the same sample provided the 13 T cell receptor beta chains below, sequenced in a study of blood T cells in healthy people across ages. A second PCR of about 7 to 12 cycles used a sample-barcoded 5' primer and a J-beta primer mix. TCRdb called the 5' RACE reads again in MiXCR, with one record for every CDR3 protein. The repertoire has fewer than 1 million distinct CDR3 sequences, around two fifths of them found once; the top ten carry about a fifth. Sample: blood. The source of these receptors is a man aged 55 to 69 in good health.

This clonotype has just a few counts. V usage is TRBV29-1 and J usage is TRBJ1-4, with D possibly being TRBD1 (6 bases). The ends were cut back, 4 bases at V and 3 bases at J, with 15 bases in the middle. CDR3 length: 15 residues. The V gene's germline CDR1 is SQVTM and CDR2 ANQGSEA. This CDR3 reads CSVGQQGRSNEKLFF. The DNA for the CDR3 is TGCAGCGTTGGACAACAGGGTCGGTCTAATGAAAAACTGTTTTTT.

The CDR3 spells CASSQSGKMYQETQYF. In nucleotides, the CDR3 is TGTGCCAGCAGCCAATCCGGAAAAATGTACCAAGAGACCCAGTACTTC. This chain links TRBV14 with TRBJ2-5, with D uncertain. Per germline, CDR1 SGHDN and CDR2 FVKESK. The CDR3 loop spans 16 amino acids. V lost 2 bases and J 0 bases, leaving 13 bases between the germline ends.

The table lists this clonotype with a few counts. The chain links TRBV4-3 to TRBJ1-4; D perhaps matches TRBD1 (5 bases). V dropped 0 bases and J dropped 5 bases, with 10 bases sitting between them. Germline loops: CDR1 LGHNA, CDR2 YSLEER. The CDR3 runs to 15 residues. The DNA for the CDR3 is TGCGCCAGCAGCCAAGATACGAAGGGGAATGAAAAACTGTTTTTT. Translating it yields CASSQDTKGNEKLFF.

This sequence joins TRBV5-1 and TRBJ2-3; 10 bases are a match to TRBD2. Germline loops: CDR1 SGHRS, CDR2 YFSETQ. V was pared by 4 bases and J by 4 bases, with 12 bases of the junction left unmatched. The CDR3 has 17 residues. CDR3 DNA sequence: TGCGCCAGCAGCCCCGCTAGCGGGGGCCGCCAGGCAGATACGCAGTATTTT. Protein sequence: CASSPASGGRQADTQYF.

The chain uses TRBV6-2 or TRBV6-3 and TRBJ2-7; D possibly matches TRBD1 or TRBD2 (5 bases each). Trimming cost V 8 bases and J 7 bases, with 18 bases left between them. The CDR3 spans 13 residues. Germline V gene data show CDR1 as MNHEY and CDR2 as SVGEGT. The CDR3 reads CASGRAAWGEQYF. The CDR3 nucleotides read TGTGCCAGCGGCAGAGCAGCGTGGGGGGAGCAGTACTTC.

This clonotype turned up a few times. At one of its ends the junction is not consistent with the germline gene, which may arise from a read error. CDR3 in DNA: TGTGCCAGCAGCTTAGATCCTGCCGCCCTGTATGGCTACACCTTT. Translation: CASSLDPAALYGYTF. The chain combines TRBV7-8 with TRBJ1-2; D remains ambiguous. Per germline, CDR1 SGHVS and CDR2 FQNEAQ. The CDR3 has 15 amino acids.

The chain couples TRBV10-3 to TRBJ2-5, with 12 bases fitting TRBD2. CDR3 length: 15 amino acids. CDR1 and CDR2 from the germline V gene are ENHRY and SYGVKD. The junction had 15 bases not matched to a gene; V was cut back by 8 bases and J by 11 bases. The CDR3 coding sequence is TGTGCCATCCTAGCGGGGGGGCCAGCCGGCAATGAGCAGTACTTC. This gives the protein CAILAGGPAGNEQYF.

Concerning this clonotype: At one of its ends the junction is not consistent with the germline gene, which may arise from a read error. V is TRBV7-8 and J is TRBJ1-6, with D perhaps matching TRBD1 (5 bases). The CDR3 loop spans 15 amino acids. Looked up from germline, CDR1 is SGHVS and CDR2 is FQNEAQ. The chain's CDR3 is CASSLYGGSDSPPHF. The CDR3 DNA sequence: TGTGCCAGCAGCCTATATGGGGGTAGTGATTCACCCCCCCACTTT.

This clonotype was detected a few times. The chain carries TRBV14 and TRBJ2-5, with TRBD1 matching 8 bases. Trimming at V came to 8 bases and at J to 1 base, leaving 12 bases not matched to a gene. This CDR3 contains 16 residues. The germline CDR1 and CDR2 sequences are SGHDN and FVKESK. The CDR3 DNA reads TGTGCCAGCGGGACAGGTCGCGTCGTAGCCCAAGAGACCCAGTACTTC. The encoded protein is CASGTGRVVAQETQYF.

This clonotype was detected only a few times. The chain is built from TRBV6-4 and TRBJ2-1; D not certain. Germline V CDR1 and CDR2: MRHNA, SNTAGT. This CDR3 comprises 13 residues. The V and J ends lost 0 bases and 11 bases respectively, with 11 bases between them. This CDR3 reads CASSDSKTRQQFF. CDR3 coding DNA: TGTGCCAGCAGTGACTCGAAAACCAGACAGCAGTTCTTC.

As regards this clonotype: A read error may account for a junction end that differs from germline. The chain recombines TRBV4-2 with TRBJ2-3, with TRBD1 identical over 7 bases. Germline assignment: CDR1 LGHNA and CDR2 YNFKEQ. The CDR3 extends over 15 amino acids. In DNA form, the CDR3 reads TGTGCCAGCAGCCTCACCTTAGGGGGCACAGATACCCAGTATTTT. It codes for CASSLTLGGTDTQYF.

This clonotype has only a few counts. The chain carries TRBV9 and TRBJ1-4; 7 bases are a match to TRBD1. Trimming took 3 bases from V and 7 from J; bases not matched to a gene: 12. CDR1 and CDR2 from the germline V gene are SGDLS and YYNGEE. This CDR3 spans 16 amino acids. The chain's CDR3 is CASSGNRGPSSEKLFF. Written as DNA, the CDR3 is TGTGCCAGCAGCGGGAACAGGGGACCGTCGAGTGAAAAACTGTTTTTT.

The chain has TRBV6-5 and TRBJ1-2, with D perhaps matching TRBD1 (5 bases). The germline gives CDR1 MNHEY, CDR2 SVGAGI. This CDR3 contains 15 residues. The V gene lost 2 bases and the J gene lost 2 bases, with 12 bases spanning the gap. CDR3 DNA: TGTGCCAGCAGTTACAAACTCGGGGGGAACTATGGCTACACCTTC. Its translation is CASSYKLGGNYGYTF.